The entry that follows covers one T cell receptor beta chain sequence. Its antigen is not known. One entry per CDR3 protein, called by TCRdb with MiXCR from the 5' RACE reads. The sample has 150,000 or so distinct CDR3 sequences; roughly 28% are singletons. This record comes from a study of T-cell memory formation after mild COVID-19. Overall study findings and caveats: Clones that contracted from day 15 to 85 were balanced CD4/CD8, while later expanders leaned CD4+. Researchers report contracting CD4+ clones mostly in CM and EM, with CD8+ clones in EMRA. Researchers could not confirm that second-wave clones peaking on day 37 targeted SARS-CoV-2.

CDR1 is LGHNA and CDR2 is YSLEER in the germline V gene. This CDR3 region has 13 residues. The V and J ends lost 1 base and 5 bases respectively, with 8 bases between them. This sequence was found in an adult woman who had mild COVID-19 (a few samples of this study predate the infection). Cell type and time point are not known. This chain joins TRBV4-3 and TRBJ2-5; D gene ambiguous. The sequenced material came from PBMCs or a T cell subset sorted from them (not recorded which). The CDR3 spells CASSQGFGETQYF. The CDR3 coding sequence is TGCGCCAGCAGCCAAGGGTTTGGGGAGACCCAGTACTTC.